In this sample, the clone carrying this TCR beta chain turned up many times. In germline, CDR1 is MNHEY, CDR2 SVGAGI. The V end lost 2 bases, the J end lost 5 bases, and 15 bases lay between the germline ends. The CDR3 extends over 16 amino acids. This sample was taken from a study of T cells after yellow fever vaccination. The TCR cDNA carried a universal primer site and UMIs from 5'RACE template switching. TCRdb passed the 5' RACE reads through MiXCR, listing each CDR3 protein once. Of about 240,000 distinct CDR3 sequences listed, less than 8.5% were seen once; the top ten hold roughly 0.9%. This TCR was recovered from a man younger than 45 who received the YFV17D yellow fever vaccine. The sample here was CD4+ T cells sorted from PBMCs, taken 15 days after the yellow fever booster vaccination. The gene calls are TRBV6-5 and TRBJ2-2; D is possibly TRBD2 (5 bases). The CDR3 loop is CASSYRTGSGTGELFF. In DNA, the CDR3 is TGTGCCAGCAGTTACAGGACCGGGTCGGGGACCGGGGAGCTGTTTTTT.